This paragraph covers one TCR beta chain sequence. The CDR3 runs 15 residues. The germline gives CDR1 MNHEY, CDR2 SMNVEV (reference sequence). V dropped 5 bases and J dropped 5; count of bases not matched to a gene: 11. This entry comes from a study of early stage breast cancer tumors. Measured with immunoSEQ multiplex PCR; TCRdb has only the in-frame clones, and not every one. This table holds about 36,000 clones, around 70% found once. This TCR was sampled from a person aged 55 to 75 with breast cancer. The V call is TRBV27, the J call TRBJ1-2; 7 bases line up with TRBD1. The sample comprised blood. The DNA of the CDR3 is TGTGCCAGCAGTCAGCGGACAGGACGAAGATATGGCTACACCTTC. It specifies CASSQRTGRRYGYTF.